Ten or more counts support the clone carrying this T cell receptor (beta chain). Its antigen is not identified. A read error may be the cause here, since a much bigger clone is one base away. These data come from a study of response to subunit inactivated influenza vaccine. Findings of the study overall: Authors suggested that a seasonal influenza vaccination recruits few new T cells each time.

TCRdb processed the RT-PCR reads anew with MiXCR; each CDR3 protein has one entry. This table holds over 800,000 distinct CDR3 sequences, 21% found once. CDR1 and CDR2 from the germline V gene are SGHRS and YFSETQ. The CDR3 length is 13 residues. With 0 bases removed from V and 3 bases from J, the gap between germline ends came to 7 bases. This chain connects TRBV5-1 to TRBJ2-7; a weak D match, TRBD1 (6 bases). This TCR came from a man over 45 who received an inactivated influenza vaccine. Sequences were derived from PBMCs from blood, sampled roughly 5 days after vaccination. Written as DNA, the CDR3 is TGCGCCAGCAGCTTGGAACAGGGCTACGAGCAGTACTTC. As protein: CASSLEQGYEQYF.